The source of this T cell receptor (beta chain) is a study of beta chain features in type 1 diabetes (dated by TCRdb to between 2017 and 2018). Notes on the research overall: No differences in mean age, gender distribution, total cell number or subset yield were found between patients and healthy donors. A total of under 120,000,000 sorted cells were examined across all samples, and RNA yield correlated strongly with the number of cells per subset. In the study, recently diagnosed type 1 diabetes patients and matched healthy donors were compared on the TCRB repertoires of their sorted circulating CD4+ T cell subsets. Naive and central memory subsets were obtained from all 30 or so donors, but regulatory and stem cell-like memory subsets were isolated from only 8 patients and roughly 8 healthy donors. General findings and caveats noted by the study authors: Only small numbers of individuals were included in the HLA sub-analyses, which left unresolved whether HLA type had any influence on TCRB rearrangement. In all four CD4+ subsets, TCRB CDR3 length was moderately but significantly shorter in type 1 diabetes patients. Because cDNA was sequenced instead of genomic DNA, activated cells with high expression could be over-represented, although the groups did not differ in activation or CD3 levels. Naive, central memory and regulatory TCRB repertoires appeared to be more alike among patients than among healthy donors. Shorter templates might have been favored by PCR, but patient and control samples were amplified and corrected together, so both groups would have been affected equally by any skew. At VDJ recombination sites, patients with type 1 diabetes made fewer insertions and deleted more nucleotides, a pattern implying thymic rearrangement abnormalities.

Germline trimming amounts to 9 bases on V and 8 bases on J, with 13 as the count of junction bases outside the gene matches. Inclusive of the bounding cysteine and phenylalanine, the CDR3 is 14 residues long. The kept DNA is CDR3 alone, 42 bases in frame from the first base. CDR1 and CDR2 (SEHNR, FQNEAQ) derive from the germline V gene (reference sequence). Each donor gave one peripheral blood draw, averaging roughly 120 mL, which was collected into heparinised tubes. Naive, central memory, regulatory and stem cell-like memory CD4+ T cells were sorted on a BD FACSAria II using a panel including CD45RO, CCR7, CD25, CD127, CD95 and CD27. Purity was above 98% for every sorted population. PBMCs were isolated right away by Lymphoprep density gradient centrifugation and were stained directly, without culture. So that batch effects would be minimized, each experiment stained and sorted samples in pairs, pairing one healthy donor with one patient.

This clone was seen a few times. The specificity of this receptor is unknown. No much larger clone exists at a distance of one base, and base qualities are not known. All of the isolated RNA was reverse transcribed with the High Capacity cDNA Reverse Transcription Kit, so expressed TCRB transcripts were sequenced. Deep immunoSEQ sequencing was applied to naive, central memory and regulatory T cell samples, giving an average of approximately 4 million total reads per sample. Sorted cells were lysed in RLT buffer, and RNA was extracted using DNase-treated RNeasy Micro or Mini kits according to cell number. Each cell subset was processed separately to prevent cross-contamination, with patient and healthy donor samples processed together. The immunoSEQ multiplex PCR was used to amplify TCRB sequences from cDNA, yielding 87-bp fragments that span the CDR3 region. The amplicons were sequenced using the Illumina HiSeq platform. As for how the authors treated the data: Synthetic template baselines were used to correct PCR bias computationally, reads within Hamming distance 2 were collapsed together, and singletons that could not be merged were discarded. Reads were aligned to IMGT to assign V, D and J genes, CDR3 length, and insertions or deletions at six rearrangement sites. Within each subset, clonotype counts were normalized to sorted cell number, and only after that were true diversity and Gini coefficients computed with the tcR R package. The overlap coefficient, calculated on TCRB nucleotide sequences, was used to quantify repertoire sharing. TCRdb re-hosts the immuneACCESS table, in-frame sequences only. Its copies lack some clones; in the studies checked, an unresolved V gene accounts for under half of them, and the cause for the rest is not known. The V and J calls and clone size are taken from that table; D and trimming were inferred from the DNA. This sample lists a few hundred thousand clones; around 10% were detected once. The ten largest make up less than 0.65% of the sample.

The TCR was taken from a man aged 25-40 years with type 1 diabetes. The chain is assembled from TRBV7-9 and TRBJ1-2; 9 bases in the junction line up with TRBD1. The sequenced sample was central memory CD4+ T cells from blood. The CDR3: CASLGTGSSSGYTF. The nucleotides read TGTGCCAGTCTCGGGACAGGGTCTTCTTCGGGCTACACCTTC.